The rows below give T cell receptor beta chains drawn from one sample of a study of human CD4 T cells and Enterobacteriaceae. TCRdb's copy holds only in-frame clones and misses some; the assay was immunoSEQ multiplex PCR. The table has 25,000 to 35,000 clones, around 80% seen once. Sequenced input: memory CD4+ T cells from blood. These TCRs come from a human donor in good health. Each CDR3 is given with its conserved first and last residue. A D gene is named only where the DNA matches it firmly. The size field is filled for only some rows; it gives once, few, many or a size class.

V gene,D gene,clone size,J gene,CDR3 protein,CDR3 DNA
TRBV19,NA,NA,TRBJ1-4,CASRPSSAEKLFF,TGTGCCAGTCGCCCCTCTTCCGCTGAAAAACTGTTTTTT
TRBV16,NA,NA,TRBJ2-3,CASSHEGRTDTQYF,TGTGCCAGCAGCCACGAGGGCCGCACAGATACGCAGTATTTT
TRBV5-4,TRBD1,NA,TRBJ2-3,CASSLDRGVTDTQYF,TGTGCCAGCAGCCTAGACAGGGGGGTCACAGATACGCAGTATTTT
TRBV28,NA,NA,TRBJ1-2,CASSYGQGKSYTF,TGTGCCAGCAGTTACGGGCAGGGGAAAAGCTACACCTTC
TRBV7-2,NA,NA,TRBJ2-7,CASSPSRREQYF,TGTGCCAGCAGCCCGTCTAGACGCGAGCAGTACTTC
TRBV11-3,TRBD2,once,TRBJ2-7,CASSPGGGASYEQYF,TGTGCCAGCAGCCCGGGGGGGGGCGCATCCTACGAGCAGTACTTC
TRBV9,NA,once,TRBJ1-5,CASSPGSNSNQPQHF,TGTGCCAGCAGCCCCGGGTCGAACAGCAATCAGCCCCAGCATTTT
TRBV2,TRBD1,NA,TRBJ1-2,CASVSGGDYGYTF,TGTGCCAGCGTTTCAGGGGGCGACTATGGCTACACCTTC
TRBV6-1,NA,NA,TRBJ1-1,CASSRGGGVNTEAFF,TGTGCCAGCAGTAGAGGGGGAGGCGTCAACACTGAAGCTTTCTTT
TRBV7-9,NA,NA,TRBJ1-1,CASSLLGLNTEAFF,TGTGCCAGCAGCTTACTGGGGCTGAACACTGAAGCTTTCTTT
TRBV27,NA,NA,TRBJ1-1,CASNRQQNTEAFF,TGTGCCAGCAATAGACAGCAGAACACTGAAGCTTTCTTT
TRBV11-2,NA,NA,TRBJ1-6,CASSLWTGSSYNSPLHF,TGTGCCAGCAGCCTCTGGACGGGGAGCTCCTATAATTCACCCCTCCACTTT
TRBV2,NA,NA,TRBJ2-7,CASSGGVGVSSYEQYF,TGTGCCAGCAGTGGCGGGGTGGGCGTGTCCTCCTACGAGCAGTACTTC
TRBV18,NA,medium-sized,TRBJ1-2,CASSPPAGEGYTF,TGTGCCAGCTCACCCCCGGCAGGGGAGGGCTACACCTTC
TRBV2,NA,NA,TRBJ1-1,CASSDEGTNTEAFF,TGTGCCAGCAGTGACGAGGGGACGAACACTGAAGCTTTCTTT
TRBV28,NA,NA,TRBJ1-2,CASSPAPNYGYTF,TGTGCCAGCAGTCCGGCCCCCAATTATGGCTACACCTTC
TRBV9,NA,few,TRBJ2-3,CASSALDGGQGSTSTDTQYF,TGTGCCAGCAGCGCCTTAGATGGGGGGCAGGGATCGACTAGCACAGATACGCAGTATTTT
TRBV5-1,NA,NA,TRBJ1-6,CASSLTTNNSPLHF,TGCGCCAGCAGCTTGACAACAAATAATTCACCCCTCCACTTT
TRBV9,TRBD2,NA,TRBJ2-5,CASSGGLQETQYF,TGTGCCAGCAGCGGGGGACTACAAGAGACCCAGTACTTC
TRBV27,TRBD1,once,TRBJ2-7,CASRTGTGNSYEQYF,TGTGCCAGCAGGACCGGGACAGGGAACTCCTACGAGCAGTACTTC
TRBV7-9,NA,NA,TRBJ2-5,CASSLPSQETQYF,TGTGCCAGCAGCTTACCATCCCAAGAGACCCAGTACTTC
TRBV28,TRBD2,NA,TRBJ2-1,CASSLSGSSYNEQFF,TGTGCCAGCAGTTTAAGCGGGAGCTCCTACAATGAGCAGTTCTTC
TRBV2,NA,once,TRBJ1-2,CASGTPSVWYGYTF,TGTGCCAGCGGTACTCCCTCGGTATGGTATGGCTACACCTTC
TRBV29-1,TRBD2,once,TRBJ2-3,CSVRGTSEVAQYF,TGCAGCGTTCGCGGGACTAGCGAAGTGGCGCAGTATTTT
TRBV7-9,NA,NA,TRBJ2-1,CASSLTLAVRNEQFF,TGTGCCAGCAGCCTTACGTTAGCGGTTAGAAATGAGCAGTTCTTC
TRBV30,TRBD1,NA,TRBJ1-1,CAWTKGGRNTEAFF,TGTGCCTGGACTAAAGGGGGCAGGAACACTGAAGCTTTCTTT
TRBV10-3,NA,few,TRBJ1-4,CAISAPKEKLFF,TGTGCCATCAGCGCCCCTAAGGAAAAACTGTTTTTT
TRBV7-9,NA,NA,TRBJ1-1,CASSPRTGNTEAFF,TGTGCCAGCAGCCCGAGGACCGGGAACACTGAAGCTTTCTTT
TRBV19,TRBD1,NA,TRBJ1-3,CASVDRGDGNTIYF,TGTGCCAGTGTTGACAGGGGAGATGGAAACACCATATATTTT
TRBV11-3,NA,NA,TRBJ1-3,CASGMDTIYF,TGTGCCAGCGGGATGGACACCATATATTTT
TRBV30,TRBD2,NA,TRBJ2-3,CAWSVRSGERDTQYF,TGTGCCTGGAGTGTACGTAGCGGGGAGAGGGATACGCAGTATTTT
TRBV5-1,NA,NA,TRBJ2-3,CASSLMGPGTDTQYF,TGCGCCAGCAGCTTGATGGGGCCAGGAACAGATACGCAGTATTTT
TRBV5-1,NA,few,TRBJ1-2,CASSWGRGTNDGYTF,TGCGCCAGCAGCTGGGGAAGGGGAACGAACGATGGCTACACCTTC
TRBV28,TRBD1,few,TRBJ1-1,CASGSPGTGIGTEAFF,TGTGCCAGCGGCTCACCCGGGACAGGGATCGGCACTGAAGCTTTCTTT
TRBV5-1,TRBD2,NA,TRBJ2-5,CASSLRTSGPETQYF,TGCGCCAGCAGCTTAAGGACTAGCGGGCCAGAGACCCAGTACTTC
TRBV19,NA,NA,TRBJ1-1,CASSRGFRTEAFF,TGTGCCAGTAGTCGAGGATTTCGGACTGAAGCTTTCTTT
TRBV12-2,NA,NA,TRBJ2-7,CATRGLIIFPLRIRQYF,TGTGCAACCCGAGGCCTTATAATTTTCCCACTTAGGATCCGGCAGTACTTC
TRBV4-1,TRBD2,few,TRBJ2-7,CASSQGLLTRAGPSEQYF,TGCGCCAGCAGCCAGGGACTCCTCACCCGAGCGGGACCCTCCGAGCAGTACTTC
TRBV4-1,TRBD2,NA,TRBJ2-2,CASSPGTSGGYTGELFF,TGCGCCAGCAGCCCGGGGACTAGCGGGGGCTATACCGGGGAGCTGTTTTTT
TRBV5-5,NA,once,TRBJ1-5,CASSLGVQVSQPQHF,TGTGCCAGCAGCTTAGGGGTGCAGGTCAGTCAGCCCCAGCATTTT
TRBV6-5,TRBD2,NA,TRBJ2-1,CASSYKGGSGYEQFF,TGTGCCAGCAGTTACAAGGGCGGGAGTGGGTATGAGCAGTTCTTC
TRBV6-6,TRBD1,NA,TRBJ1-1,CASSYSGRGTEAFF,TGTGCCAGCAGTTACTCAGGCAGGGGGACTGAAGCTTTCTTT
TRBV7-9,TRBD2,NA,TRBJ2-1,CASRNYGGANEQFF,TGTGCCAGCAGGAACTACGGGGGGGCCAATGAGCAGTTCTTC
TRBV7-8,NA,NA,TRBJ2-3,CASSTIGRHPDTQYF,TGTGCCAGCAGCACCATAGGGCGTCATCCAGATACGCAGTATTTT
TRBV7-2,NA,NA,TRBJ2-2,CASSPGAVTTGELFF,TGTGCCAGCAGCCCGGGGGCAGTGACGACCGGGGAGCTGTTTTTT
TRBV10-3,NA,few,TRBJ1-5,CAISEVRQPQHF,TGTGCCATCAGTGAGGTCAGGCAGCCCCAGCATTTT
TRBV6-1,NA,NA,TRBJ2-7,CASSVTTKSYEQYF,TGTGCCAGCAGTGTGACTACGAAGTCCTACGAGCAGTACTTC
TRBV11-3,NA,NA,TRBJ2-1,CASAKDNEQFF,TGTGCCAGCGCAAAAGACAATGAGCAGTTCTTC
TRBV5-1,TRBD1,NA,TRBJ2-7,CASSLKQGSTYEQYF,TGCGCCAGCAGCCTAAAACAGGGGTCGACCTACGAGCAGTACTTC
TRBV5-4,TRBD2,NA,TRBJ2-2,CASSPTSGRAGELFF,TGTGCCAGCAGCCCCACTAGCGGGAGGGCCGGGGAGCTGTTTTTT
TRBV7-2,NA,NA,TRBJ2-5,CASSLSLGTQYF,TGTGCCAGCAGCCTATCCCTCGGGACCCAGTACTTC
TRBV18,TRBD1,once,TRBJ1-2,CASSPGQGDGYTF,TGTGCCAGCTCACCGGGACAGGGGGATGGCTACACCTTC
TRBV15,TRBD1,NA,TRBJ1-1,CATSRDRVSTEAFF,TGTGCCACCAGCAGGGACAGGGTATCCACTGAAGCTTTCTTT
TRBV28,NA,NA,TRBJ1-5,CASSFGTWGRSQPQHF,TGTGCCAGCAGTTTCGGGACATGGGGAAGGAGTCAGCCCCAGCATTTT
TRBV5-1,NA,NA,TRBJ1-1,CASSVGQNTEAFF,TGCGCCAGCAGCGTCGGACAGAACACTGAAGCTTTCTTT
TRBV7-2,TRBD1,NA,TRBJ1-5,CASSWGDRGYQPQHF,TGTGCCAGCAGCTGGGGGGACAGGGGATATCAGCCCCAGCATTTT
TRBV6-5,TRBD1,NA,TRBJ2-7,CASSPTGTGSEQYF,TGTGCCAGCAGCCCGACCGGGACAGGGAGCGAGCAGTACTTC
TRBV4-1,NA,NA,TRBJ1-5,CASSQVGLGGNQPQHF,TGCGCCAGCAGCCAAGTAGGTTTGGGAGGCAATCAGCCCCAGCATTTT
TRBV6-1,NA,NA,TRBJ2-7,CASSAQAGLTYEQYF,TGTGCCAGCAGCGCTCAGGCGGGCCTCACCTACGAGCAGTACTTC